The 2 T cell receptor beta chains below come from one sample, sequenced in a study of Graves' ophthalmopathy and Graves' hyperthyroidism. Amplification targeted the TCR beta CDR3 regions, with RNA transcripts as the source material. HTBI primers primed a first-round RT-PCR, and a second-round multiplex PCR followed. TCRdb reanalysed the multiplex PCR reads using MiXCR and keeps one entry per CDR3 protein. The table shows about 640,000 distinct CDR3 sequences, with about 38% occurring only once. The sequenced sample consisted of peripheral blood. The receptors shown here come from an adult man with Graves' ophthalmopathy.

As regards this clonotype: A single base separates this from a much larger clone, so it may be a read error. V usage is TRBV7-6 and J usage is TRBJ1-3; D unresolved. Germline loops: CDR1 SGHVS, CDR2 FNYEAQ. This CDR3 comprises 15 residues. The germline V and J ends were trimmed by 10 bases and 0 bases, with 16 bases remaining between them. The CDR3 DNA reads TGTGCCATCGGAGCCGGGCAGTTCTCTGGAAACACCATATATTTT. Protein: CAIGAGQFSGNTIYF.

The rearrangement uses TRBV4-1 and TRBJ2-7, with 11 bases matching TRBD2. Germline V gene sequence: CDR1 MGHRA, CDR2 YSYEKL. V shed 2 bases, J shed 0 bases, and the junction held 9 bases outside the gene matches. The CDR3 extends over 18 amino acids. CDR3 amino acids: CASSQFSGTSGYSYEQYF. The CDR3 DNA follows: TGCGCCAGCAGCCAATTCTCCGGGACTAGCGGTTACTCCTACGAGCAGTACTTC.